The 31 T cell receptor beta chains below were found in one sample sequenced in a study of T cell responses to AZD1222 COVID-19 vaccine. Sequencing was performed with immunoSEQ multiplex PCR; in TCRdb, only in-frame clones are kept and a portion is missing. The sample shows 82,000 or so clones, roughly 90% of them seen only once. Sample: peripheral blood, taken on day 0 of AZD1222 vaccination. The receptors were sampled from an adult in good health.

J is TRBJ1-1 and V is TRBV5-1, with D possibly being TRBD1 (6 bases). CDR1 and CDR2 (germline): SGHRS, YFSETQ. V was shortened by 0 bases and J by 12 bases, with 18 bases between the two germline ends. The CDR3 spans 14 residues. Written as DNA, the CDR3 is TGCGCCAGCAGCTTGGCCGGTAGGGGGGATAGGTCTTTCTTT. As protein: CASSLAGRGDRSFF.

This clone occurred a few times. V gene TRBV28 combines with J gene TRBJ1-2; D remains unclear. V was pared by 4 bases and J by 4 bases, with 10 bases between. The CDR3 totals 13 residues. Germline CDR1 is MDHEN and CDR2 is SYDVKM. The CDR3 region has the DNA TGTGCCAGCAGTTCCGGGATTATCTATGGCTACACCTTC. Encoded protein: CASSSGIIYGYTF.

This clone appeared a single time. The chain recombines TRBV7-9 with TRBJ1-4; no definite D call. This CDR3 is 16 amino acids long. Trimming shortened V by 1 base and J by 0 bases, and 9 bases separated the two germline ends. Per the germline V gene, CDR1 is SEHNR and CDR2 is FQNEAQ (reference sequence). The CDR3 nucleotides are TGTGCCAGCAGCTTAGGGAGGTCGGCAACTAATGAAAAACTGTTTTTT. Its protein product is CASSLGRSATNEKLFF.

The chain links TRBV5-1 to TRBJ2-7; no firm D call. The CDR3 contains 15 residues. V lost 0 bases and J lost 3, with 13 bases in between. Germline V gene lookup returns CDR1 SGHRS and CDR2 YFSETQ. In DNA form, the CDR3 reads TGCGCCAGCAGCTTGGCCGCAGGTTCCTACTACGAGCAGTACTTC. Its protein product is CASSLAAGSYYEQYF.

The chain recombines TRBV3-1 (or the pseudogene TRBV3-2) with TRBJ1-1; unclear D gene. V lost 0 bases and J 4 bases, leaving 12 bases between the germline ends. There are 15 residues in the CDR3. Germline CDR1 reads LGHDT; CDR2 reads YNNKEL (reference sequence). CDR3 protein: CASSQDWDLSTEAFF. CDR3 bases: TGTGCCAGCAGCCAAGATTGGGATTTGAGCACTGAAGCTTTCTTT.

This chain joins TRBV5-1 and TRBJ1-6; D possibly corresponds to TRBD1 (6 bases). The CDR3 totals 18 residues. The ends were cut back, 4 bases at V and 0 bases at J, with 17 bases in the middle. Germline V gives CDR1 SGHRS, CDR2 YFSETQ. The CDR3 DNA is TGCGCCAGCAGCCTAAGCGGGACACCTAGCTCCTATAATTCACCCCTCCACTTT. It codes for CASSLSGTPSSYNSPLHF.

The V call is TRBV7-9, the J call TRBJ1-4; possibly TRBD1 for D (5 bases). The CDR3 covers 13 residues. Trimming removed 4 bases from V and 6 bases from J, with 9 bases in between. Germline V CDR1 and CDR2: SEHNR, FQNEAQ (reference sequence). The CDR3 DNA follows: TGTGCCAGCAGCTCCGGGGGTTATGAAAAACTGTTTTTT. As protein: CASSSGGYEKLFF.

This sequence joins TRBV12-5 and TRBJ1-1; unclear D gene. Germline loops: CDR1 LGHNT, CDR2 FRNRAP. The CDR3 totals 16 residues. Trimming shortened V by 5 bases and J by 1 base, and 17 bases separated the two germline ends. CDR3 bases: TGTGCTAGTGGTCTGGGTAGCGACGGGAGGAACACTGAAGCTTTCTTT. As protein: CASGLGSDGRNTEAFF.

This sequence joins TRBV7-2 and TRBJ2-5; 14 positions match TRBD2. The germline CDR1 and CDR2 sequences are SGHTA and FQGNSA. This CDR3 has 16 residues. The ends lost 3 bases at V and 3 bases at J; junction bases unmatched: 3. CDR3 residues: CASSFRTSGGKETQYF. As DNA, the CDR3 is TGTGCCAGCAGCTTCCGGACTAGCGGGGGGAAAGAGACCCAGTACTTC.

V usage is TRBV11-2 and J usage is TRBJ1-6, with 7 positions matching TRBD1. The CDR3 length is 16 residues. The trim removed 2 bases at V and 9 bases at J, leaving 10 bases unmatched. Looked up from germline, CDR1 is SGHAT and CDR2 is FQNNGV. CDR3 bases: TGTGCCAGCAGCTTACCAGCCAGGGGGGGCGTTTCACCCCTCCACTTT. It codes for CASSLPARGGVSPLHF.

The chain has TRBV3-1 (or the pseudogene TRBV3-2) and TRBJ1-4; D gene uncertain. The V gene's germline CDR1 is LGHDT and CDR2 YNNKEL (reference sequence). V was clipped by 0 bases and J by 5 bases, with 7 bases between them. The CDR3 covers 14 residues. The CDR3, as DNA: TGTGCCAGCAGCCAAGATTGGGCAAATGAAAAACTGTTTTTT. As protein: CASSQDWANEKLFF.

The chain combines TRBV28 with TRBJ1-4, with 11 bases matching TRBD1. CDR1 and CDR2 from the germline V gene are MDHEN and SYDVKM. This CDR3 contains 16 residues. V lost 8 bases to trimming and J lost 4 bases; unmatched junction nucleotides: 9. The CDR3: CASHSRTGGNNEKLFF. CDR3 coding DNA: TGTGCCAGCCACTCGAGGACAGGGGGCAATAATGAAAAACTGTTTTTT.

This chain uses TRBV5-1 with TRBJ2-1; tentative D call: TRBD1 (5 bases). Germline V lookup: CDR1 SGHRS, CDR2 YFSETQ. The germline V and J ends were trimmed by 3 bases and 8 bases, with 9 bases remaining between them. CDR3 length: 12 amino acids. CDR3 in DNA: TGCGCCAGCAGCTCGTGGGGCGATGAGCAGTTCTTC. This sequence encodes CASSSWGDEQFF.

The gene calls are TRBV6-5 and TRBJ2-3; 13 bases are shared with TRBD2. CDR1 is MNHEY, CDR2 SVGAGI, per germline. CDR3 length equals 15 residues. The V gene end was trimmed by 7 bases and the J gene end by 5 bases; junction bases not matched to a gene: 6. Here the CDR3 reads CASTPGLAGKDTQYF. In nucleotides, the CDR3 is TGTGCCAGCACCCCGGGACTAGCGGGGAAAGATACGCAGTATTTT.

The chain couples TRBV4-2 to TRBJ2-1; D is possibly TRBD2 (7 bases). V lost 4 bases and J lost 7, with 11 bases in between. Germline V gene lookup returns CDR1 LGHNA and CDR2 YNFKEQ. The CDR3 contains 13 residues. In nucleotides, the CDR3 is TGTGCCAGCAGCCGGGGAGGGGGTAATGAGCAGTTCTTC. Its translation is CASSRGGGNEQFF.

The gene calls are TRBV27 and TRBJ1-4; tentatively, D is TRBD1 (5 bases). The germline V gene has CDR1 MNHEY and CDR2 SMNVEV (reference sequence). V lost 5 bases, J lost 4 bases, and 8 bases lay in between. This CDR3 region has 13 residues. CDR3 sequence (DNA): TGTGCCAGCAGTAGGGGAATTAATGAAAAACTGTTTTTT. Translating it yields CASSRGINEKLFF.

The chain couples TRBV24-1 to TRBJ1-1; TRBD1 matches at 7 bases. This CDR3 comprises 16 residues. Trimming at V came to 2 bases and at J to 4 bases, leaving 9 bases not matched to a gene. Germline V gene data show CDR1 as KGHDR and CDR2 as SFDVKD. The CDR3 region has the DNA TGTGCCACCAGTGATTCCCGACAGGGAAGGGCCACTGAAGCTTTCTTT. It encodes CATSDSRQGRATEAFF.

The chain couples TRBV28 to TRBJ1-2, with no clear D. The germline gives CDR1 MDHEN, CDR2 SYDVKM. V was clipped by 6 bases and J by 7 bases, with 18 bases between them. The length of the CDR3 is 14 residues. The CDR3 loop is CASRRTGSGVGYTF. The CDR3 bases are TGTGCCAGCAGAAGGACGGGGAGTGGGGTTGGCTACACCTTC.

This chain connects TRBV18 to TRBJ1-5; 10 bases fit TRBD1. Germline V gene sequence: CDR1 KGHSH, CDR2 LQKENI. The trim removed 2 bases at V and 7 bases at J, leaving 5 bases unmatched. This CDR3 contains 15 residues. CDR3 residues: CASSPDRGREQPQHF. CDR3 nucleotides: TGTGCCAGCTCACCAGACAGGGGGCGAGAGCAGCCCCAGCATTTT. Drawing the rest from reference TRBV18 and TRBJ1-5, the complete variable domain is NAGVMQNPRHLVRRRGQEARLRCSPMKGHSHVYWYRQLPEEGLKFMVYLQKENIIDESGMPKERFSAEFPKEGPSILRIQQVVRGDSAAYFCASSPDRGREQPQHFGDGTRLSIL.

The chain combines TRBV28 with TRBJ2-1; TRBD2 aligns across 10 bases. The CDR3 covers 16 residues. Per germline, CDR1 MDHEN and CDR2 SYDVKM. The V gene end was trimmed by 5 bases and the J gene end by 10 bases; junction bases not matched to a gene: 14. The DNA of the CDR3 is TGTGCCAGCAGTCGCCCTAGCGGGGGTCCCCGGTTGGAGCAGTTCTTC. This translates into CASSRPSGGPRLEQFF. The full variable domain, rest sourced from reference TRBV28 and TRBJ2-1, is DVKVTQSSRYLVKRTGEKVFLECVQDMDHENMFWYRQDPGLGLRLIYFSYDVKMKEKGDIPEGYSVSREKKERFSLILESASTNQTSMYLCASSRPSGGPRLEQFFGPGTRLTVL.

This chain joins TRBV2 and TRBJ2-2; tentative D call: TRBD1 (5 bases). CDR3 length: 16 amino acids. CDR1 and CDR2 (germline): SNHLY, FYNNEI. Trimming took 3 bases from V and 2 from J, leaving 13 bases between them. CDR3 in DNA: TGTGCCAGCAGTGATTTATCAGGGTACAACACCGGGGAGCTGTTTTTT. As protein: CASSDLSGYNTGELFF.

The J gene is TRBJ2-2, the V gene TRBV9, with 10 bases identical to TRBD1. Germline CDR1 SGDLS, CDR2 YYNGEE. Germline trimming cut 6 bases from V and 4 bases from J; bases unmatched to any gene: 9. This CDR3 is 16 amino acids long. CDR3 DNA sequence: TGTGCCAGCACCTTGACAGGGGGCGCAAGCACCGGGGAGCTGTTTTTT. Translation: CASTLTGGASTGELFF.

V usage is TRBV4-1 and J usage is TRBJ2-3; D call uncertain. Trimming took off 2 bases at V and 0 bases at J, with 12 bases between the two ends. Germline values: CDR1 MGHRA, CDR2 YSYEKL. The CDR3 is 16 amino acids. CDR3 sequence (DNA): TGCGCCAGCAGCCAACGTGCGACTGGCAGCACAGATACGCAGTATTTT. It codes for CASSQRATGSTDTQYF.

The V call is TRBV2, the J call TRBJ1-1; D unresolved. CDR1 SNHLY and CDR2 FYNNEI come from the germline V gene. The CDR3 extends over 13 amino acids. The V end was cut by 6 bases, the J end by 3 bases, with 11 bases between. CDR3 residues: CASRHTMDTEAFF. The CDR3 DNA follows: TGTGCCAGCAGACACACGATGGACACTGAAGCTTTCTTT.

The genes are TRBV30 and TRBJ1-2; D uncertain. Germline V gives CDR1 GTSNPN, CDR2 SVGIG (reference sequence). The germline V and J ends were trimmed by 4 bases and 6 bases, with 15 bases remaining between them. This CDR3 contains 13 residues. The CDR3 region is CAWTLGTLDGYTF. The CDR3 region has the DNA TGTGCCTGGACCTTGGGAACCTTGGATGGCTACACCTTC. The full variable domain, its missing parts supplied by reference TRBV30 and TRBJ1-2, is SQTIHQWPATLVQPVGSPLSLECTVEGTSNPNLYWYRQAAGRGLQLLFYSVGIGQISSEVPQNLSASRPQDRQFILSSKKLLLSDSGFYLCAWTLGTLDGYTFGSGTRLTVV.

V gene TRBV5-1 combines with J gene TRBJ2-3; 10 bases agree with TRBD2. Trimming at V came to 0 bases and at J to 6 bases, leaving 4 bases not matched to a gene. CDR1 is SGHRS, CDR2 YFSETQ, per germline. This CDR3 comprises 15 residues. As DNA, the CDR3 is TGCGCCAGCAGCTTGGAAGCGGGGGGGCCCGATACGCAGTATTTT. It specifies CASSLEAGGPDTQYF.

CDR3 DNA: TGTGCCACCAGCAGAGCAGAGCCAGGACCTCCTTCACCCCTCCACTTT. Translated: CATSRAEPGPPSPLHF. The rearrangement links TRBV15 to TRBJ1-6, with D unresolved. The germline V and J ends were trimmed by 1 base and 9 bases, with 16 bases remaining between them. The CDR3 totals 16 residues. In germline, CDR1 is LNHNV, CDR2 YYDKDF (reference sequence).

This clone was counted a single time. The V and J genes are TRBV18 and TRBJ1-4; 9 bases are a match to TRBD1. Losses at the gene ends were 3 bases for V and 5 bases for J; bases not matched to a gene: 10. Germline CDR1 reads KGHSH; CDR2 reads LQKENI. The CDR3 loop spans 17 amino acids. The CDR3 region is CASSPSHGGQGNEKLFF. Here the CDR3 DNA reads TGTGCCAGCTCACCCTCGCATGGGGGACAGGGAAATGAAAAACTGTTTTTT.

The chain links TRBV5-1 to TRBJ2-3, with TRBD2 matching 11 bases. Losses at the gene ends were 4 bases for V and 5 bases for J; bases not matched to a gene: 12. CDR1 and CDR2 (germline): SGHRS, YFSETQ. The CDR3 is 17 amino acids. The CDR3 coding sequence is TGCGCCAGCAGCCTGGAGGGTAGCGGGGGGGCAGGAGATACGCAGTATTTT. Translation gives CASSLEGSGGAGDTQYF.

This clone was recorded only once. The rearrangement joins TRBV5-6 to TRBJ1-1; no clear D. The CDR3 spans 15 residues. The germline gives CDR1 SGHDT, CDR2 YYEEEE. V was trimmed by 2 bases and J by 3 bases, leaving 14 bases between them. Here the CDR3 DNA reads TGTGCCAGCAGCTTCAGGTTGGCAGGCTACACTGAAGCTTTCTTT. Protein sequence: CASSFRLAGYTEAFF.

The gene calls are TRBV15 and TRBJ2-3; 7 nucleotides agree with TRBD2. With 3 bases clipped from V and 1 base from J, the junction kept 10 bases outside the gene matches. In germline, CDR1 is LNHNV, CDR2 YYDKDF (reference sequence). The CDR3 is made up of 17 amino acids. CDR3 region: CATSRAAKAGRTDTQYF. The DNA for the CDR3 is TGTGCCACCAGCAGGGCCGCTAAAGCGGGACGCACAGATACGCAGTATTTT.